The 21 T cell receptor beta chains below come from one sample, sequenced in a study of T cells in Graves' hyperthyroidism and ophthalmopathy. The source material, RNA transcripts, was used to amplify TCR beta CDR3 regions. Initially, a first-round RT-PCR of the TCR CDR3 employed the HTBI primer set. TCRdb reprocessed the multiplex PCR reads via MiXCR and lists one record per CDR3 protein. The data contain around 690,000 distinct CDR3 sequences, around a sixth of them singletons. Sequencing used blood. The receptor source for this set is a man aged 50 to 59 with Graves' hyperthyroidism.

This clonotype came up many times. V usage is TRBV28 and J usage is TRBJ1-1; no definite D call. V lost 4 bases to trimming and J lost 1 base, with 10 bases between them. CDR1 is MDHEN and CDR2 is SYDVKM in the germline V gene. CDR3 length equals 14 residues. CDR3 DNA sequence: TGTGCCAGCAGTTCCGGGATAAAGAACACTGAAGCTTTCTTT. This gives the protein CASSSGIKNTEAFF.

This clonotype was counted at least ten times. CDR3 in DNA: TGTGCCAGCAGTCCGAGCCGCGGGACAAGCAACTACGAGCAGTACTTC. Its translation is CASSPSRGTSNYEQYF. The chain carries TRBV27 and TRBJ2-7, with D tentatively TRBD1 or TRBD2 (6 bases each). The germline V gene encodes CDR1 MNHEY and CDR2 SMNVEV (reference sequence). V lost 5 bases and J lost 3, with 20 bases in between. The CDR3 length is 16 residues.

The rearrangement links TRBV19 to TRBJ2-5, with no clear D. This CDR3 comprises 15 residues. CDR1 and CDR2 from the germline V gene are LNHDA and SQIVND (reference sequence). The V end was cut by 7 bases, the J end by 4 bases, with 19 bases between. The CDR3 reads CASTRTSGVAETQYF. CDR3 bases: TGTGCCAGTACCCGGACGTCGGGTGTAGCAGAGACCCAGTACTTC.

V and J are TRBV19 and TRBJ2-1, with D unclear. The CDR3 totals 17 residues. The V gene's germline CDR1 is LNHDA and CDR2 SQIVND (reference sequence). The V end was cut by 3 bases, the J end by 0 bases, with 15 bases between. CDR3 DNA sequence: TGTGCCAGTAGTATTAAAGGAGCGTATAGCTCCTACAATGAGCAGTTCTTC. Amino acid sequence: CASSIKGAYSSYNEQFF.

In this sample, this clonotype turned up many times. The junction shows a germline mismatch at one end, possibly a read error. This chain joins TRBV12-3 or TRBV12-4 and TRBJ2-7; a possible D gene is TRBD2 (6 bases). The CDR3 totals 13 residues. This CDR3 reads CASSLAWGYEQYF. The CDR3 DNA reads as TGTGCCAGCAGTCTAGCGTGGGGATACGAGCAGTACTTC.

This clonotype has a count of ten or more. V and J are TRBV29-1 and TRBJ2-1, with TRBD2 identical over 9 bases. CDR1 is SQVTM and CDR2 is ANQGSEA in the germline V gene. V lost 1 base, J lost 1 base, and 5 bases stayed unmatched. The length of the CDR3 is 16 residues. CDR3 residues: CSVEGSGSTSYNEQFF. The CDR3 DNA reads TGCAGCGTTGAAGGTAGCGGGAGCACGTCCTACAATGAGCAGTTCTTC.

This clonotype showed up many times. The V and J genes are TRBV7-9 and TRBJ2-1, with D possibly being TRBD2 (6 bases). Trimming pared 4 bases from V and 5 bases from J, leaving 15 bases between. CDR1 is SEHNR, CDR2 FQNEAQ, per germline (reference sequence). This CDR3 is 15 amino acids long. The CDR3 DNA reads TGTGCCAGCAGCTCGCCGGGACTCCTTAACAATGAGCAGTTCTTC. This gives the protein CASSSPGLLNNEQFF.

Turning to this clonotype: A clone one base away is much larger, so this may be a read error. The rearrangement joins TRBV7-3 to TRBJ2-1, with 8 positions matching TRBD2. CDR3 length: 14 residues. Germline lookup yields CDR1 SGHTA and CDR2 FQGTGA. The J segment lost 12 bases and the V segment lost 6 bases, leaving 13 bases of the junction unmatched. The CDR3 spells CASREGVSGTAQFF. The CDR3 coding sequence is TGTGCCAGCAGAGAAGGGGTTAGCGGGACGGCGCAGTTCTTC.

In its sample, this clonotype was seen many times. The rearrangement joins TRBV12-3 or TRBV12-4 to TRBJ2-2; tentative D call: TRBD1 (5 bases). V shed 3 bases and J shed 4 bases, with 9 bases lying between them. The CDR3 is made up of 14 amino acids. CDR3 loop: CASSFRTTTGELFF. The CDR3 DNA reads as TGTGCCAGCAGTTTCCGGACAACCACCGGGGAGCTGTTTTTT.

The genes are TRBV27 and TRBJ2-7, with 7 bases fitting TRBD1. The junction had 14 bases not matched to a gene; V was cut back by 6 bases and J by 3 bases. The CDR3 has 16 amino acids. Germline V lookup: CDR1 MNHEY, CDR2 SMNVEV (reference sequence). CDR3 sequence (DNA): TGTGCCAGCAGCCCATCTTTGGGGGACAGTAACTACGAGCAGTACTTC. Its translation is CASSPSLGDSNYEQYF.

This clonotype appeared many times. The V gene is TRBV7-2, the J gene TRBJ2-1; tentatively, D is TRBD1 (6 bases). Germline CDR1 reads SGHTA; CDR2 reads FQGNSA. V lost 5 bases and J lost 7, with 21 bases in between. This CDR3 has 16 residues. The CDR3 loop reads CASSPGGSHRLNEQFF. CDR3 sequence (DNA): TGTGCCAGCAGCCCTGGGGGCTCCCACCGTCTTAATGAGCAGTTCTTC. Full variable domain (outside the CDR3, taken from reference TRBV7-2 and TRBJ2-1): GAGVSQSPSNKVTEKGKDVELRCDPISGHTALYWYRQSLGQGLEFLIYFQGNSAPDKSGLPSDRFSAERTGGSVSTLTIQRTQQEDSAVYLCASSPGGSHRLNEQFFGPGTRLTVL.

This clonotype was seen at least ten times. The rearrangement links TRBV2 to TRBJ1-2, with D unresolved. Germline-derived CDR1 and CDR2 are SNHLY and FYNNEI. This CDR3 is built from 9 residues. Trimming removed 5 bases at V and 12 bases at J, with 7 bases between. The CDR3 is CASSPVNTF. The CDR3 DNA sequence: TGTGCCAGCAGTCCGGTTAACACCTTC.

This clonotype was observed a few times. The gene calls are TRBV7-6 and TRBJ2-2, with 9 bases lining up with TRBD1. CDR3 size: 15 residues. The germline CDR1 and CDR2 sequences are SGHVS and FNYEAQ. The V and J ends lost 5 bases and 5 bases, in that order; junction bases with no gene match: 6. The CDR3 sequence is CASSPGQGLTGELFF. CDR3 nucleotides: TGTGCCAGCAGCCCGGGACAGGGTTTGACCGGGGAGCTGTTTTTT.

This clonotype was seen a few times. V is TRBV30 and J is TRBJ1-5; D is perhaps TRBD1 (6 bases). Germline V gene data show CDR1 as GTSNPN and CDR2 as SVGIG (reference sequence). Trimming removed 0 bases at V and 3 bases at J, with 9 bases between. The CDR3 loop spans 14 amino acids. In DNA, the CDR3 is TGTGCCTGGAGTGTAACAGGGTTCAATCAGCCCCAGCATTTT. Translated, it gives CAWSVTGFNQPQHF.

This clonotype appeared a few times. V usage is TRBV19 and J usage is TRBJ1-5, with D tentatively TRBD1 (6 bases). This CDR3 region has 15 residues. The V and J ends lost 1 base and 3 bases respectively, with 10 bases between them. The germline CDR1 and CDR2 sequences are LNHDA and SQIVND (reference sequence). The CDR3 loop is CASSIGQVLNQPQHF. The CDR3 DNA reads TGTGCCAGTAGTATAGGACAGGTACTCAATCAGCCCCAGCATTTT.

This chain links TRBV20-1 with TRBJ1-5; tentative D call: TRBD1 (6 bases). CDR3 size: 14 residues. Germline-derived CDR1 and CDR2 are DFQATT and SNEGSKA (reference sequence). Deletions cut 7 bases from V and 5 bases from J, with 18 bases between. The CDR3: CSVMSGAWDQPQHF. The CDR3 DNA follows: TGCAGTGTTATGTCAGGGGCTTGGGATCAGCCCCAGCATTTT.

The chain couples TRBV20-1 to TRBJ2-1, with TRBD2 as a possible D gene (5 bases). The CDR3 spans 13 residues. In germline, CDR1 is DFQATT, CDR2 SNEGSKA (reference sequence). V lost 6 bases and J lost 3, with 12 bases in between. CDR3 amino acids: CSANGLNYNEQFF. CDR3 sequence (DNA): TGCAGTGCCAACGGACTTAACTACAATGAGCAGTTCTTC.

Ten or more counts support this clonotype. This chain connects TRBV30 to TRBJ2-2, with 7 bases matching TRBD2. Germline V lookup: CDR1 GTSNPN, CDR2 SVGIG (reference sequence). The trim removed 0 bases at V and 7 bases at J, leaving 11 bases unmatched. This CDR3 has 16 residues. CDR3 coding DNA: TGTGCCTGGAGTGTCCTCGGGAGGATTAAAGACGGGGAGCTGTTTTTT. Translated: CAWSVLGRIKDGELFF. The complete variable domain, with remaining parts taken from reference TRBV30 and TRBJ2-2, reads SQTIHQWPATLVQPVGSPLSLECTVEGTSNPNLYWYRQAAGRGLQLLFYSVGIGQISSEVPQNLSASRPQDRQFILSSKKLLLSDSGFYLCAWSVLGRIKDGELFFGEGSRLTVL.

Worth noting for this clonotype: Its ends do not fully match the called genes, so a read error is possible. The rearrangement joins TRBV29-1 to TRBJ2-2, with TRBD1 matching 9 bases. CDR1 and CDR2 from the germline V gene are SQVTM and ANQGSEA. This CDR3 contains 15 residues. CDR3 in DNA: TGCAGCGTTCGTATGGACAGGGGATACACCGGGGAGCAGTTTTTT. The encoded protein is CSVRMDRGYTGEQFF.

V usage is TRBV11-2 and J usage is TRBJ2-7, with a weak D call TRBD1 (5 bases). This CDR3 has 13 amino acids. The germline gives CDR1 SGHAT, CDR2 FQNNGV. The V end lost 1 base, the J end lost 5 bases, and 9 bases lay between the germline ends. CDR3 sequence: CASSLAGWDEQYF. The CDR3 nucleotides read TGTGCCAGCAGCTTAGCAGGGTGGGACGAGCAGTACTTC.

This clonotype has ten or more counts. The chain is built from TRBV27 and TRBJ2-7; 10 bases align to TRBD2. The CDR3 loop spans 16 amino acids. V was clipped by 0 bases and J by 4 bases; unmatched bases: 6. Germline CDR1 and CDR2: MNHEY and SMNVEV (reference sequence). The CDR3 here is CASSLSASGSRYEQYF. In DNA, the CDR3 is TGTGCCAGCAGTTTATCGGCTAGCGGGAGCAGGTACGAGCAGTACTTC.